This T cell receptor beta chain was identified during a study of T-cell memory formation after mild COVID-19. Study as a whole: Largely donor-specific TCR clusters were found. Findings and limits, study-wide: Clones shrinking between day 15 and 85 showed a balanced CD4/CD8 split, and those that grew later tilted toward CD4+. The pre-infection memory compartment contained some responding clones, suggesting cross-reactive memory joined. Those CD4+ clones that contracted were mainly in CM and EM (CD8+ ones in EMRA).

Germline trimming cut 7 bases from V and 7 bases from J; bases unmatched to any gene: 12. CDR1 and CDR2 from the germline V gene are SQVTM and ANQGSEA. This CDR3 has 16 amino acids. This clonotype has only a few counts. The antigen remains unidentified. Using its own MiXCR run on the 5' RACE reads, TCRdb lists one record per CDR3 protein. The table includes about 270,000 distinct CDR3 sequences, approximately 18% detected once. The source is a man aged 18 to 35 who had mild COVID-19 (a few samples of this study predate the infection). Cell type and time point are not known. Sequenced input: PBMCs or a T cell subset sorted from them (not recorded which). The chain combines TRBV29-1 with TRBJ2-5, with 16 bases lining up with TRBD2. CDR3 bases: TGCAGCGCACCGGGACTAGCGGGGGGGGGCGCCGGGACCCAGTACTTC. As protein: CSAPGLAGGGAGTQYF.